This T cell receptor (beta chain) emerged from a study of T cells after yellow fever vaccination. Whole-study findings and limits: Contamination by abundant bulk-population clonotypes could be present in FACS-sorted repertoires. A large majority of primary-vaccination clones showed up again after the booster (approximately 95% CD4, around 90% CD8).

This clonotype was observed many times. What it recognizes is unknown. 5'RACE template switching added a universal primer site and UMIs to TCR cDNA. TCRdb recomputed calls from the 5' RACE reads with MiXCR, one row per CDR3 protein. The table has more than 120,000 distinct CDR3 sequences, 6.5% to 8.5% seen once. The V gene lost 7 bases and the J gene lost 9 bases, with 13 bases spanning the gap. This CDR3 has 12 residues. The germline V gene encodes CDR1 SNHLY and CDR2 FYNNEI. This receptor was obtained from a man aged 25-45 years who received the YFV17D yellow fever vaccine. Material: CD4+ T cells sorted from PBMCs, obtained 5 days after the yellow fever booster vaccination. The chain recombines TRBV2 with TRBJ2-1; D is uncertain. The CDR3 DNA sequence: TGTGCCAGCATGGATACAATCGGTGAGCAGTTCTTC. Translating it yields CASMDTIGEQFF.